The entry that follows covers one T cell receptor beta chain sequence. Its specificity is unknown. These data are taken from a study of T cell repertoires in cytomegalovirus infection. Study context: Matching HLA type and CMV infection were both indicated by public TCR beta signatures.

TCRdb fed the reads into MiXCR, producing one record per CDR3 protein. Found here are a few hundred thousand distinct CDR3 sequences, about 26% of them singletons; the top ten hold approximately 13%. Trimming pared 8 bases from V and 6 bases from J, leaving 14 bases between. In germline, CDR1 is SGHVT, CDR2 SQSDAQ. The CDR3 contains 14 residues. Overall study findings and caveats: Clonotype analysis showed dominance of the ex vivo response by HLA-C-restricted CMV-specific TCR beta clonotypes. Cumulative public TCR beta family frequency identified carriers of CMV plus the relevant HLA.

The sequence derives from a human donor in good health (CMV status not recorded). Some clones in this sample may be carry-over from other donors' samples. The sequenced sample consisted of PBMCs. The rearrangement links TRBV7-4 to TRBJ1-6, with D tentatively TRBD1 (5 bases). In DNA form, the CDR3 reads TGTGCCAGCTGGGGGGGTCAGCCTAATTCACCCCTCCACTTT. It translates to CASWGGQPNSPLHF.